These T cell receptor beta chains were read from a single sample in a study of Ad26.COV2.S vaccination and SARS-CoV-2 variants. Assay: immunoSEQ multiplex PCR; the TCRdb copy retains only in-frame clones and omits some. In the table there are about 480,000 clones, around 90% of which are singletons. Source: peripheral blood, taken in a trial of Ad26.COV2.S vaccine versus placebo. Source of these receptors: a person between 18 and 59 years old who received the Ad26.COV2.S COVID-19 vaccine or a placebo. Both conserved end residues are trimmed from each CDR3.

14	TRBJ2-3	TRBV5-1	ASSFRLVRSTDTQY
12	TRBJ2-5	TRBV7-9	ASSLAGGQETQY
12	TRBJ1-2	TRBV19	ASSIGTANYGYT
12	TRBJ1-2	TRBV29-1	SVRAPDRLLGYT
14	TRBJ1-5	TRBV7-2	ASSLTGTSPNQPQH
11	TRBJ1-4	TRBV12-3/TRBV12-4	ASSGQGREKLF
13	TRBJ2-2	TRBV19	ASSQGGVNTGELF
15	TRBJ1-4	TRBV18	ASSPNRGGLSNEKLF
15	TRBJ1-2	TRBV11-2	ASSRLAGTATNYGYT
12	TRBJ1-2	TRBV28	ASRGTGVIYGYT
12	TRBJ2-7	TRBV10-3	AISELGGSHEQY
13	TRBJ2-3	TRBV11-2	ASSPMTLGTDTQY
12	TRBJ1-2	TRBV2	ASSEGRGVRGYT
12	TRBJ2-3	TRBV9	ASSVDPTLDTQY
10	TRBJ2-5	TRBV2	ASTDRRETQY
13	TRBJ1-2	TRBV19	ASSPLPRQGAGYT